The clone carrying this T cell receptor beta chain appeared once. Methods used by the authors: Amplified reference gene primers provided the basis for estimating nucleated cell counts. Assay used: immunoSEQ multiplex PCR; TCRdb lists only in-frame clones, some missing. V and J calls and clone size are given by that table; D and trimming were obtained from the DNA. The sample contains about 280,000 clones, 65% to 90% of which appear only once. The data were taken from a study of blood T cell repertoires in COVID-19. Overall study context: Some COVID-19 samples were acute and others convalescent; all came from the United States, Italy and Spain. Sample material is recorded as cDNA or gDNA derived from T cells, B-cell-depleted T cells, or PBMCs.

Germline lookup yields CDR1 MRHNA and CDR2 SNTAGT. This CDR3 has 16 residues. Trimming at V came to 7 bases and at J to 6 bases, leaving 13 bases not matched to a gene. The sequence came from a man aged 45-65 years with active or convalescent COVID-19. The material sequenced was peripheral blood. The rearrangement links TRBV6-4 to TRBJ2-3, with 10 bases fitting TRBD2. This CDR3 reads CASKGRTSGNMDTQYF. Here the CDR3 DNA reads TGTGCCAGCAAGGGTCGTACTAGCGGGAATATGGATACGCAGTATTTT.